These T cell receptor beta chains were read from a single sample in a study of molecular identifiers for immune sequencing clone quantification. TCRdb ran MiXCR on the PCR reads and lists one entry per CDR3 protein. The table lists approximately 630,000 distinct CDR3 sequences, 25% of them singletons. Material: naive CD8+ T cells from blood, with Jurkat cell RNA spiked in. The origin of the receptors is a human donor in good health. Some libraries in this study had Jurkat cell RNA spiked in. Each CDR3 is given with its conserved first and last residue. The order of the fields is V gene, J gene, D gene, clone size, CDR3 protein, CDR3 DNA. D genes are given only for firm matches. Part of the rows lack a size; the others show once, few, many or a class for expanded clones.

TRBV14,TRBJ2-7,TRBD2,few,CASSPDPGGEQYF,TGTGCCAGCAGCCCTGACCCGGGGGGGGAGCAGTACTTC
TRBV11-2,TRBJ2-1,TRBD2,-,CASSQEAGANMVQFF,TGTGCCAGCAGCCAAGAAGCGGGGGCGAATATGGTGCAGTTCTTC
TRBV20-1,TRBJ2-2,TRBD2,many,CSARDWSSGRVTGELFF,TGCAGTGCTAGAGATTGGTCTAGCGGGAGGGTAACCGGGGAGCTGTTTTTT
TRBV30,TRBJ2-7,-,-,CAWRWGYNEQYF,TGTGCCTGGAGGTGGGGGTATAACGAGCAGTACTTC
TRBV6-5,TRBJ1-4,-,-,CASSYYPGKGEELFF,TGTGCCAGCAGTTACTATCCGGGGAAGGGTGAAGAACTGTTTTTT
TRBV20-1,TRBJ2-1,-,few,CSARDQGESYNEQFF,TGCAGTGCTAGAGATCAAGGGGAATCCTACAATGAGCAGTTCTTC
TRBV20-1,TRBJ2-2,-,many,CSAIRGPYTGELFF,TGCAGTGCTATCAGGGGACCTTACACCGGGGAGCTGTTTTTT
TRBV5-6,TRBJ1-2,TRBD1,many,CASSPTDRAYGYTF,TGTGCCAGCAGCCCAACGGACAGGGCGTATGGCTACACCTTC
TRBV4-3,TRBJ2-2,TRBD2,many,CASSFGAGEAGELFF,TGCGCCAGCAGCTTCGGGGCGGGGGAGGCCGGGGAGCTGTTTTTT
TRBV7-2,TRBJ2-7,TRBD2,many,CASSLASGKDEQYF,TGTGCCAGCAGCTTAGCTAGCGGGAAGGACGAGCAGTACTTC
TRBV20-1,TRBJ2-7,-,-,CSARGPQEYYEQYF,TGCAGTGCCAGAGGTCCCCAGGAATACTACGAGCAGTACTTC